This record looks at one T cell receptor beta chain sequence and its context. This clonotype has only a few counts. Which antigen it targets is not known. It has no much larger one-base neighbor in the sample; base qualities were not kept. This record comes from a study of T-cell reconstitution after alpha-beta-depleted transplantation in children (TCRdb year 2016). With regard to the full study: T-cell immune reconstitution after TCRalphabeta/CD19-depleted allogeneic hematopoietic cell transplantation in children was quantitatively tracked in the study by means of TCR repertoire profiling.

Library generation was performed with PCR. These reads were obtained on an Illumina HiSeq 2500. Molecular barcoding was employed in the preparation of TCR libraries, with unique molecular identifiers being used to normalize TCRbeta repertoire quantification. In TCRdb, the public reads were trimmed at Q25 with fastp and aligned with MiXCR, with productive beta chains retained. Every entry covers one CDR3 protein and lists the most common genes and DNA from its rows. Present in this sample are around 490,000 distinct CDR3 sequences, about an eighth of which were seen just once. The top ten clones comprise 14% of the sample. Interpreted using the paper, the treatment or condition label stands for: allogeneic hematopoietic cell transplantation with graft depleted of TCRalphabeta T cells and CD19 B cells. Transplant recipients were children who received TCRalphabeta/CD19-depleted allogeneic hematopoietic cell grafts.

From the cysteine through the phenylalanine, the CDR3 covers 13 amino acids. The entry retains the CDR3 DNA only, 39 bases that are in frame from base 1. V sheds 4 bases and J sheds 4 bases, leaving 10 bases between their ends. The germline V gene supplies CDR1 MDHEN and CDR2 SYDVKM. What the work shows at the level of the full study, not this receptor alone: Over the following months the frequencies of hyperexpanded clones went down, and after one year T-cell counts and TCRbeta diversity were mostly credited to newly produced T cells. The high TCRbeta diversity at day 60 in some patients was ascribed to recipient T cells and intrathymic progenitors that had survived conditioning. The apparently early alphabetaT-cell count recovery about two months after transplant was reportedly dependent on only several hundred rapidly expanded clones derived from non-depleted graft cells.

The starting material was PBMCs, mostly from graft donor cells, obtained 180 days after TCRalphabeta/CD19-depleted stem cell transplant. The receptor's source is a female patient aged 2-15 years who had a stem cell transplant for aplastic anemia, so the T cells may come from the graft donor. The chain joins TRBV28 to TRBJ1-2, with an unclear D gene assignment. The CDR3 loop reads CASSSGVSYGYTF. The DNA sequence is TGTGCCAGCAGTTCCGGGGTGAGCTATGGCTACACCTTC.